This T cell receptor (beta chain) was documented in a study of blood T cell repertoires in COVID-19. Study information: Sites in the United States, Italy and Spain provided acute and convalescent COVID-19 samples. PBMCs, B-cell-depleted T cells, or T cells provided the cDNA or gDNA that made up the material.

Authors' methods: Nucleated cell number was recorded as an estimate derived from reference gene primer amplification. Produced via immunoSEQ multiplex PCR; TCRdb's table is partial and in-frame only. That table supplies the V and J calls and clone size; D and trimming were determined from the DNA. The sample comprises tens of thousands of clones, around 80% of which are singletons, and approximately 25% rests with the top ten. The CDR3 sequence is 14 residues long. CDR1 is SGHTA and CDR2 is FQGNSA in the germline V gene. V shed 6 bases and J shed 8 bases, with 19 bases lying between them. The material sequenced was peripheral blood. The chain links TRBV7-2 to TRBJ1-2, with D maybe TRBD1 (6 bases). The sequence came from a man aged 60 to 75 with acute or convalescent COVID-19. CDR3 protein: CASRYNRAIEGYTF. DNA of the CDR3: TGTGCCAGCAGATACAACAGGGCGATAGAAGGCTACACCTTC.